This T cell receptor (beta chain) was recovered during a study of blood T cells in healthy people across ages. The overall study: Capture via template switching afforded approximately one barcoded beta molecule per two T cells.

Study-level points and caveats: Unknown donor CMV status possibly confounded expanded clonotype changes. Roughly linear declines in TCR beta diversity per million T cells occurred with age. It was the long-lived donors that had more naive CD4+ cells and higher diversity than aged donors.

With a J-beta primer mix and a sample-barcoded 5' primer, a second PCR ran about 7 to 11 cycles. TCRdb fed the 5' RACE reads into MiXCR, producing one record per CDR3 protein. The data show some 550,000 distinct CDR3 sequences, 40% to 50% seen once. Concerning this clonotype itself: Antigen specificity is unknown.

The TCR comes from a man at least 80 years old in good health. Sequenced sample: blood.

The CDR3 bases are TGTGCCAGCAAAAAGGTGGACGGAAGTACTAGGAACACTGAAGCTTTCTTT. It specifies CASKKVDGSTRNTEAFF. V is TRBV12-3 or TRBV12-4 and J is TRBJ1-1; the D is unclear. The CDR3 runs to 17 residues. Trimming took 7 bases from V and 1 from J, leaving 22 bases between them.